These 27 T cell receptor beta chains were sequenced from one sample in a study of tumor and adjacent non-tumor tissue in lung cancer. A modified ARM-PCR protocol with three rounds of nested PCR amplified TCRbeta. TCRdb reprocessed the multiplex PCR reads via MiXCR and lists one record per CDR3 protein. The sample shows more than 45,000 distinct CDR3 sequences, about 70% of them seen only once. The template was RNA from unsorted bulk tissue. The normal lung tissue was taken more than 3 cm from the tumor edge. Sequenced input: distant non-tumor lung tissue. The receptors originated from a woman aged 60-75 years with non-small cell lung cancer.

The chain couples TRBV11-2 to TRBJ1-3, with D hard to call. Germline CDR1 reads SGHAT; CDR2 reads FQNNGV. This CDR3 region has 16 residues. CDR3 loop: CPNSLRADPTRNTIYF. DNA for the CDR3: TGTCCCAACAGCTTAAGGGCCGATCCGACTAGAAACACCATATATTTT.

The chain has TRBV11-2 and TRBJ2-3; 10 bases line up with TRBD2. Unmatched junction bases numbered 5, after V lost 5 bases and J lost 0 bases. Per the germline V gene, CDR1 is SGHAT and CDR2 is FQNNGV. There are 16 residues in the CDR3. CDR3 DNA sequence: TGTGCCAGCAGCCCGTTACTAGCGGGGAGCACAGATACGCAGTATTTT. This encodes CASSPLLAGSTDTQYF.

With regard to this clonotype: Without the conserved terminal phenylalanine or tryptophan, this CDR3 likely stems from a read error. This sequence joins TRBV28 and TRBJ2-3; D gene uncertain. The length of the CDR3 is 14 residues. Germline loops: CDR1 MDHEN, CDR2 SYDVKM. The CDR3 DNA is TGTGTCAGCAGTTTTCGCTCACCAAGAGATACGCAGTATCTT. Translated, it gives CVSSFRSPRDTQYL.

CDR3 amino acids: CSVNTRGIEAFF. The DNA for the CDR3 is TGCAGCGTTAACACTAGGGGAATTGAAGCTTTCTTT. The J gene is TRBJ1-1, the V gene TRBV29-1; possible D gene TRBD1, 5 bases. Germline V lookup: CDR1 SQVTM, CDR2 ANQGSEA. V gave up 5 bases and J gave up 7 bases, with 14 bases separating them. The CDR3 has 12 residues.

On this clonotype itself: An end of the junction differs from the germline gene, which may be a read error. This sequence joins TRBV11-2 and TRBJ2-7; D is possibly TRBD2 (5 bases). This CDR3 has 15 residues. The germline V gene has CDR1 SGHAT and CDR2 FQNNGV. The chain's CDR3 is CTSSLALPSVHEQYF. In DNA form, the CDR3 reads TGTACCAGCAGCCTAGCCCTACCCTCGGTACATGAGCAGTACTTC.

This clonotype is medium-sized (0.01 to 0.1%) in the sample. This rearrangement joins TRBV11-1 to TRBJ1-2; D possibly corresponds to TRBD1 (6 bases). The germline V gene encodes CDR1 SGHAT and CDR2 FQDESV (reference sequence). Trimming removed 4 bases at V and 4 bases at J, with 10 bases between. This CDR3 is built from 13 residues. Written as DNA, the CDR3 is TGTGCCAGCAGCTCCGACAGGTTCTATGGCTACACCTTC. Its protein is CASSSDRFYGYTF.

The V call is TRBV29-1, the J call TRBJ2-7; D is uncertain. CDR3 length: 11 residues. Germline lookup yields CDR1 SQVTM and CDR2 ANQGSEA. Trimming left V 4 bases short and J 0 bases short, with 4 bases between. The CDR3, as DNA: TGCAGCGTTGTGGGCTCCTACGAGCAGTACTTC. This sequence encodes CSVVGSYEQYF.

Note on this clonotype: A much larger clone lies a single base off, so this may be a read error. V is TRBV7-9 and J is TRBJ1-3; no firm D call. The CDR3 is 16 amino acids. From germline, CDR1 is SEHNR and CDR2 FQNEAQ (reference sequence). CDR3 sequence (DNA): TGTGCCAGAAGCTTAGGCGGTTTAGAACCTGGAAACACCATATATTTT. This gives the protein CARSLGGLEPGNTIYF.

The chain carries TRBV11-1 and TRBJ1-1; D remains ambiguous. Deletions cut 5 bases from V and 3 bases from J, with 13 bases between. The CDR3 consists of 14 residues. Germline CDR1 and CDR2: SGHAT and FQDESV (reference sequence). This CDR3 reads CASSTSGSHTEAFF. The CDR3 region has the DNA TGTGCCAGCAGCACGTCTGGGTCCCACACTGAAGCTTTCTTT.

The CDR3 nucleotides are TGCGCCAGCAGTCTCGCGGGGGACCAGAGGGGTGAGCAGTTCTTC. Its protein product is CASSLAGDQRGEQFF. The gene calls are TRBV4-3 and TRBJ2-1; 7 positions agree with TRBD2. The germline CDR1 and CDR2 sequences are LGHNA and YSLEER. The CDR3 is 15 residues long. With 6 bases clipped from V and 9 bases from J, the junction kept 14 bases outside the gene matches.

This chain joins TRBV11-3 and TRBJ2-2, with D possibly TRBD2 on 6 matching bases. Germline CDR1 is SGHNT and CDR2 is YENEEA. The CDR3 has 15 residues. The CDR3 DNA is TGTACCATCAGCCCCGGGAGAGGGGTCACCGGGGAGCTGTTTTTT. Translation gives CTISPGRGVTGELFF.

On this clonotype itself: Relative to the germline gene, one junction end is altered; a read error may explain this. The chain has TRBV6-5 and TRBJ2-1; 8 nucleotides align to TRBD2. CDR3 size: 18 residues. Per germline, CDR1 MNHEY and CDR2 SVGAGI. CDR3 residues: CASSYAPPGLGTHHEQFF. The DNA for the CDR3 is TGCGCCAGCAGTTACGCACCCCCGGGACTAGGGACACACCATGAGCAGTTCTTC.

In the case of this clonotype: An end of the junction differs from the germline gene, which may be a read error. The chain recombines TRBV4-3 with TRBJ2-1; 7 nucleotides line up with TRBD2. Germline assignment: CDR1 LGHNA and CDR2 YSLEER. CDR3 size: 16 residues. Here the CDR3 reads CASSHNGRTIYIEQLF. The CDR3 DNA sequence: TGCGCCAGCAGTCATAACGGGAGGACGATCTACATTGAGCAGCTCTTC.

The chain is built from TRBV7-9 and TRBJ2-5; no firm D call. From germline, CDR1 is SEHNR and CDR2 FQNEAQ (reference sequence). The CDR3 sequence is 17 residues long. V dropped 4 bases and J dropped 7 bases, with 25 bases sitting between them. As DNA, the CDR3 is TGTGCCAGCAGCTCGGTTGAGGCGTCTGAGAGGAGTTGGACCCAGTACTTC. It is translated as CASSSVEASERSWTQYF. Full variable domain (outside the CDR3, taken from reference TRBV7-9 and TRBJ2-5): DTGVSQNPRHKITKRGQNVTFRCDPISEHNRLYWYRQTLGQGPEFLTYFQNEAQLEKSRLLSDRFSAERPKGSFSTLEIQRTEQGDSAMYLCASSSVEASERSWTQYFGPGTRLLVL.

To note about this clonotype: It is likely a read error, because the conserved phenylalanine at the end of the CDR3 is missing. The DNA is left out, because the CDR3 cannot be placed on it with certainty; the CDR3 is given as TCRdb lists it. V and J are TRBV6-2 or TRBV6-3 and TRBJ2-5. The germline gives CDR1 MNHEY, CDR2 SVGEGT. The CDR3 extends over 14 residues, inclusive of both ends. CDR3 protein: CASKKTAQQETRYL.

A word on this clonotype: A junction boundary mismatches the germline segment, possibly from a read error. The chain carries TRBV6-6 and TRBJ2-2; D may correspond to TRBD1 or TRBD2 (5 bases each). The V gene's germline CDR1 is MNHNY and CDR2 SVGAGI (reference sequence). CDR3 length: 20 amino acids. The CDR3 DNA sequence: TGTGCCAGCAGTCCCTGGCAGGGACGACGCCACGTCTCGAACGCCGGGGAGCTGTTTTTT. Amino acid sequence: CASSPWQGRRHVSNAGELFF.

In its sample, this clonotype is medium-sized (0.01 to 0.1%). The chain uses TRBV4-3 and TRBJ2-1; TRBD2 agrees at 11 bases. Germline values: CDR1 LGHNA, CDR2 YSLEER. The CDR3 consists of 17 residues. The V gene end was trimmed by 6 bases and the J gene end by 3 bases; junction bases not matched to a gene: 10. In DNA form, the CDR3 reads TGCGCCAGCAGTCCGACGAAACTAGCGGGGGACTACAATGAGCAGTTCTTC. Translated: CASSPTKLAGDYNEQFF.

This clonotype was observed once. A much larger clone differs by one base, so this may be a read error. The CDR3 region has the DNA TGTGCCAGCACTGACTCTAGCGGGGGGGCCAATGAGCAGTTCTTC. This sequence encodes CASTDSSGGANEQFF. This chain joins TRBV6-4 and TRBJ2-1, with 12 nucleotides matching TRBD2. Germline V gene data show CDR1 as MRHNA and CDR2 as SNTAGT. The CDR3 runs 15 residues.

The gene calls are TRBV4-3 and TRBJ2-2; TRBD2 might be the D (5 bases). CDR3 size: 17 residues. Trimming took off 2 bases at V and 2 bases at J, with 15 bases between the two ends. From germline, CDR1 is LGHNA and CDR2 YSLEER. The DNA for the CDR3 is TGCGCCAGCAGCCAACACCCCTGCGGGTTTAACACCGGGGAGCTGTTTTTT. Translated, it gives CASSQHPCGFNTGELFF.

For this clonotype: This clone may be a read error of a much larger clone one base away. This rearrangement joins TRBV20-1 to TRBJ2-1; no clear D gene. Germline assignment: CDR1 DFQATT and CDR2 SNEGSKA (reference sequence). The length of the CDR3 is 14 residues. The CDR3 spells CSARAEVGFNKQFF. The CDR3 nucleotides read TGCAGTGCTAGAGCGGAAGTGGGTTTCAATAAGCAGTTCTTC.

Of note for this clonotype: Relative to the germline gene, one junction end is altered; a read error may explain this. V is TRBV12-3 or TRBV12-4 and J is TRBJ2-5; a weak D match, TRBD2 (6 bases). The CDR3 runs 15 residues. CDR3 DNA: TGTGCCAGCAGCAACTGGGACGGAGGAGGGGAGACCCGGTACTTC. Its translation: CASSNWDGGGETRYF.

Details on this clonotype: This CDR3 fails to terminate in the conserved phenylalanine or tryptophan, so it likely reflects a read error. The chain links TRBV28 to TRBJ1-2, with no clear D. Trimming cost V 8 bases and J 4 bases, with 14 bases left between them. The CDR3 is 13 residues long. In germline, CDR1 is MDHEN, CDR2 SYDVKM. The CDR3 loop is CASQGQERYGYTI. DNA for the CDR3: TGTGCCAGCCAAGGGCAGGAACGCTATGGCTACACCATA.

This clonotype was seen at least ten times. The gene calls are TRBV12-3 or TRBV12-4 and TRBJ2-2, with 8 bases fitting TRBD2. Trimming cost V 3 bases and J 3 bases; bases outside gene matches: 6. CDR3 length: 16 amino acids. CDR3 region: CASSFSGGRDTGELFF. DNA for the CDR3: TGTGCCAGCAGTTTTTCGGGGGGGAGAGACACCGGGGAGCTGTTTTTT.

The chain uses TRBV4-3 and TRBJ2-1; 7 positions agree with TRBD2. CDR1 and CDR2 from the germline V gene are LGHNA and YSLEER. The CDR3 is made up of 18 amino acids. V dropped 6 bases and J dropped 8; count of bases not matched to a gene: 22. CDR3 sequence reads: CASSQFFTSERAFDEQFF. The CDR3 DNA is TGCGCCAGCAGTCAATTTTTCACTAGCGAGAGGGCGTTCGATGAGCAGTTCTTC.

The rearrangement links TRBV30 to TRBJ2-7; D may match TRBD1 or TRBD2 (5 bases each). In germline, CDR1 is GTSNPN, CDR2 SVGIG (reference sequence). This CDR3 is built from 11 residues. Between the trimmed V and J ends, which lost 2 bases and 6 bases, there was a span of 8 bases. This CDR3 reads CAWSFGGEQYF. The CDR3 DNA reads TGTGCCTGGAGTTTTGGGGGCGAGCAGTACTTC. Drawing the rest from reference TRBV30 and TRBJ2-7, the complete variable domain is SQTIHQWPATLVQPVGSPLSLECTVEGTSNPNLYWYRQAAGRGLQLLFYSVGIGQISSEVPQNLSASRPQDRQFILSSKKLLLSDSGFYLCAWSFGGEQYFGPGTRLTVT.

This clonotype was counted once. The rearrangement joins TRBV11-2 to TRBJ2-1; perhaps TRBD2 as D (6 bases). The CDR3 has 15 residues. The V end was cut by 1 base, the J end by 14 bases, with 21 bases between. Germline V CDR1 and CDR2: SGHAT, FQNNGV. The CDR3 region is CASSLVSWGVNEEFF. The CDR3 DNA sequence: TGTGCCAGCAGCTTAGTTAGCTGGGGGGTAAACGAGGAGTTCTTC.

This clonotype was picked up a small number of times. At one end, the junction sequence differs from germline, possibly due to a read error. This rearrangement joins TRBV29-1 to TRBJ2-6, with 8 bases that match TRBD1. This CDR3 is 19 amino acids long. Germline values: CDR1 SQVTM, CDR2 ANQGSEA. In nucleotides, the CDR3 is TGCAGCGTTGAAGTTTGGACAGGGATGGGTAACTCTGGGGTCAACGTCCTGACTTTC. This encodes CSVEVWTGMGNSGVNVLTF.